A single sample is the source of the 24 T cell receptor beta chains below, sequenced in a study of cytomegalovirus exposure and HLA in healthy donors. It was with 60 Vbeta and 13 Jbeta primers that the PCR ran. TCRdb's copy holds only in-frame clones and misses some; the assay was immunoSEQ multiplex PCR. The table shows some 80,000 clones, with over 70% occurring only once. The sequencing sample was made of PBMCs. These receptors all come from a man aged 35-49 years in good health and CMV-seronegative.

The chain employs TRBV11-1 and TRBJ2-6; D perhaps matches TRBD2 (5 bases). The germline gives CDR1 SGHAT, CDR2 FQDESV (reference sequence). The CDR3 is 13 residues long. V lost 6 bases and J lost 4, with 7 bases in between. The CDR3 spells CASSLAGANVLTF. CDR3 DNA: TGTGCCAGCAGTCTAGCCGGGGCCAACGTCCTGACTTTC.

The chain uses TRBV7-8 and TRBJ2-3; 8 bases are shared with TRBD2. The CDR3 has 16 amino acids. CDR1 is SGHVS, CDR2 FQNEAQ, per germline. V lost 3 bases and J lost 1; bases outside the gene matches: 6. CDR3: CASSLSGSLGTDTQYF. The CDR3, as DNA: TGTGCCAGCAGCTTGAGCGGGAGCCTAGGCACAGATACGCAGTATTTT.

This clone was detected once. V gene TRBV2 combines with J gene TRBJ2-1, with 7 bases aligning to TRBD1. V trimming: 7 bases; J trimming: 6 bases; junction bases outside the gene matches: 9. The CDR3 runs to 14 residues. Looked up from germline, CDR1 is SNHLY and CDR2 is FYNNEI. As DNA, the CDR3 is TGTGCCAGCACAACCCGACAGGGTTTCAATGAGCAGTTCTTC. It translates to CASTTRQGFNEQFF.

The CDR3 loop is CASDRDSNQPQHF. CDR3 nucleotide sequence: TGTGCCTCGGACAGGGACAGCAATCAGCCCCAGCATTTT. The chain recombines TRBV28 with TRBJ1-5; 8 bases align to TRBD1. This CDR3 spans 13 amino acids. Trimming cost V 11 bases and J 1 base; bases outside gene matches: 4. From germline, CDR1 is MDHEN and CDR2 SYDVKM.

J is TRBJ2-4 and V is TRBV5-1, with D possibly being TRBD2 (6 bases). Per germline, CDR1 SGHRS and CDR2 YFSETQ. Trimming pared 2 bases from V and 6 bases from J, leaving 15 bases between. This CDR3 spans 15 amino acids. The CDR3 nucleotides read TGCGCCAGCAGCTTTGGACGGGGGAATTCAAACATTCAGTACTTC. Translated: CASSFGRGNSNIQYF.

Only a few counts were recorded for this clone. The CDR3 DNA reads TGTGCCAGCAGCCGGGACAGCCCGACTGAAGCTTTCTTT. Its protein is CASSRDSPTEAFF. The gene calls are TRBV2 and TRBJ1-1; TRBD1 agrees at 7 bases. This CDR3 is built from 13 residues. Germline V CDR1 and CDR2: SNHLY, FYNNEI. With V trimmed by 6 bases and J by 5 bases, 6 bases remained unmatched.

This clone occurred once. V is TRBV7-3 and J is TRBJ1-1; D is possibly TRBD1 (6 bases). In germline, CDR1 is SGHTA, CDR2 FQGTGA. V was cut by 4 bases and J by 1 base, with 7 bases left in between. This CDR3 comprises 13 residues. The CDR3 DNA follows: TGTGCCAGCAGCTCGACAGGGAACACTGAAGCTTTCTTT. This codes for CASSSTGNTEAFF.

CDR3 sequence: CASNWAGGNTDTQYF. CDR3 coding DNA: TGTGCCAGTAACTGGGCAGGGGGAAACACAGATACGCAGTATTTT. The chain carries TRBV2 and TRBJ2-3; 7 nucleotides match TRBD1. There are 15 residues in the CDR3. V shed 9 bases and J 2 bases; nucleotides not matched to a gene: 11. The V gene's germline CDR1 is SNHLY and CDR2 FYNNEI.

This clone came up once. The rearrangement uses TRBV12-5 and TRBJ1-6; possible D gene TRBD1, 5 bases. This CDR3 is 13 amino acids long. Germline V CDR1 and CDR2: LGHNT, FRNRAP. V was clipped by 8 bases and J by 9 bases, with 14 bases between them. CDR3 region: CASSGQGGSPLHF. CDR3 sequence (DNA): TGTGCTAGTAGTGGCCAGGGAGGTTCACCCCTCCACTTT.

The rearrangement joins TRBV18 to TRBJ2-3, with 8 bases identical to TRBD1. V was pared by 6 bases and J by 5 bases, with 1 base of the junction left unmatched. CDR1 and CDR2 (germline): KGHSH, LQKENI. The CDR3 runs 12 residues. The CDR3 protein is CASSTGVDTQYF. The CDR3, as DNA: TGTGCCAGCTCGACAGGGGTAGATACGCAGTATTTT.

This rearrangement joins TRBV6-5 to TRBJ2-4; D is possibly TRBD1 (5 bases). There are 16 residues in the CDR3. Trimming removed 0 bases from V and 12 bases from J, with 21 bases in between. Germline-derived CDR1 and CDR2 are MNHEY and SVGAGI. CDR3 nucleotide sequence: TGTGCCAGCAGTTACTCGATCCCGGACATAAGGGCCCGTCAGTACTTC. Its translation is CASSYSIPDIRARQYF.

The chain links TRBV4-1 to TRBJ1-2; no clear D. Trimming took 4 bases from V and 2 from J, leaving 14 bases between them. There are 15 residues in the CDR3. The V gene's germline CDR1 is MGHRA and CDR2 YSYEKL. The CDR3 DNA follows: TGCGCCAGCAGCCTTTCGGGAGGGATCAACTATGGCTACACCTTC. This translates into CASSLSGGINYGYTF.

The CDR3 nucleotides are TGTGCCAGCAGTCCTTGGGCCTCCGCCTCAGGGCCCCTCCACTTT. Amino acid sequence: CASSPWASASGPLHF. This chain joins TRBV27 and TRBJ1-6; tentatively, D is TRBD1 (5 bases). The V end lost 5 bases, the J end lost 13 bases, and 21 bases lay between the germline ends. The CDR3 spans 15 residues. CDR1 and CDR2 from the germline V gene are MNHEY and SMNVEV (reference sequence).

V usage is TRBV28 and J usage is TRBJ2-3, with TRBD2 identical over 9 bases. The CDR3 has 18 amino acids. CDR1 is MDHEN and CDR2 is SYDVKM in the germline V gene. V lost 10 bases and J lost 3; bases outside the gene matches: 20. CDR3: CATAGSRLAEGRTDTQYF. CDR3 DNA sequence: TGTGCCACCGCTGGCTCCCGACTAGCGGAAGGGAGGACAGATACGCAGTATTTT.

The count of this clone is one. This rearrangement joins TRBV2 to TRBJ1-4; D is perhaps TRBD1 (6 bases). Germline CDR1 is SNHLY and CDR2 is FYNNEI. V lost 10 bases and J lost 5, with 14 bases in between. CDR3 length equals 13 residues. The CDR3 DNA reads as TGTGCCACCAAGACAGGATTAAATGAAAAACTGTTTTTT. The encoded protein is CATKTGLNEKLFF.

This chain connects TRBV4-1 to TRBJ2-2; 9 nucleotides agree with TRBD1. CDR3 length: 15 amino acids. Trimming took 3 bases from V and 2 from J; bases not matched to a gene: 1. Germline V gives CDR1 MGHRA, CDR2 YSYEKL. This chain's CDR3 is CASSQDRGNTGELFF. In DNA, the CDR3 is TGCGCCAGCAGCCAGGACAGGGGAAACACCGGGGAGCTGTTTTTT.

J is TRBJ1-3 and V is TRBV19; D gene unclear. Germline V gives CDR1 LNHDA, CDR2 SQIVND (reference sequence). This CDR3 has 15 residues. The V end was cut by 9 bases, the J end by 3 bases, with 18 bases between. The CDR3: CASKRSHDVGNTIYF. The CDR3 nucleotides read TGTGCCAGCAAGAGGAGTCACGATGTTGGAAACACCATATATTTT. Full variable domain (missing parts from reference TRBV19 and TRBJ1-3): DGGITQSPKYLFRKEGQNVTLSCEQNLNHDAMYWYRQDPGQGLRLIYYSQIVNDFQKGDIAEGYSVSREKKESFPLTVTSAQKNPTAFYLCASKRSHDVGNTIYFGEGSWLTVV.

The V and J genes are TRBV27 and TRBJ1-2; D might be TRBD1 (6 bases). The V gene lost 5 bases and the J gene lost 4 bases, with 14 bases spanning the gap. Germline assignment: CDR1 MNHEY and CDR2 SMNVEV (reference sequence). The CDR3 sequence is 14 residues long. CDR3 DNA: TGTGCCAGCAGTCCTCCCGGGACACTCTATGGCTACACCTTC. This gives the protein CASSPPGTLYGYTF.

V is TRBV5-4 and J is TRBJ1-3, with D tentatively TRBD1 (5 bases). From germline, CDR1 is SGHNT and CDR2 YYREEE (reference sequence). The CDR3 totals 15 residues. V was shortened by 4 bases and J by 4 bases, with 15 bases between the two germline ends. CDR3 nucleotide sequence: TGTGCCAGCAGCCGGTCAGGGTCTGCCGGAAACACCATATATTTT. This sequence encodes CASSRSGSAGNTIYF.

This CDR3 reads CASSPMGGSSFPEQYF. CDR3 nucleotide sequence: TGTGCCAGCTCACCTATGGGCGGGTCCTCCTTTCCCGAGCAGTACTTC. This sequence joins TRBV18 and TRBJ2-7; a weak D match, TRBD2 (5 bases). V lost 3 bases, J lost 6 bases, and 21 bases lay in between. Looked up from germline, CDR1 is KGHSH and CDR2 is LQKENI. This CDR3 spans 16 amino acids.

The chain links TRBV11-2 to TRBJ2-1; 7 positions agree with TRBD2. Germline CDR1 and CDR2: SGHAT and FQNNGV. V was pared by 7 bases and J by 4 bases, with 4 bases of the junction left unmatched. The CDR3 is 13 residues long. The CDR3 DNA is TGTGCCAGCACCCTAGCGGAATACAATGAGCAGTTCTTC. It translates to CASTLAEYNEQFF.

The chain joins TRBV19 to TRBJ2-1, with 10 positions matching TRBD2. Germline V lookup: CDR1 LNHDA, CDR2 SQIVND (reference sequence). The J segment lost 5 bases and the V segment lost 4 bases, leaving 14 bases of the junction unmatched. The CDR3 extends over 18 amino acids. The CDR3 is CASSTLVAGGPINNEQFF. The CDR3 DNA reads as TGTGCCAGTAGTACTTTAGTAGCGGGAGGCCCAATAAACAATGAGCAGTTCTTC.

The chain joins TRBV28 to TRBJ1-4, with D possibly matching TRBD1 (6 bases). This CDR3 is 15 amino acids long. CDR1 MDHEN and CDR2 SYDVKM come from the germline V gene. V dropped 3 bases and J dropped 3 bases, with 11 bases sitting between them. DNA for the CDR3: TGTGCCAGCAGTTTCGGGGGGCGACCTAATGAAAAACTGTTTTTT. It is translated as CASSFGGRPNEKLFF.

The chain's CDR3 is CASSQLETDTQYF. For the CDR3, the DNA is TGCGCCAGCAGCCAACTAGAAACAGATACGCAGTATTTT. This chain joins TRBV5-1 and TRBJ2-3, with a possible D match to TRBD2 (5 bases). Germline V gives CDR1 SGHRS, CDR2 YFSETQ. V lost 4 bases to trimming and J lost 3 bases, with 9 bases between them. The CDR3 sequence is 13 residues long.